This passage covers 16 T cell receptor beta chains from one sample sequenced in a study of blood T cell repertoires in COVID-19. The repertoire was sequenced with immunoSEQ multiplex PCR; TCRdb's copy has only in-frame clones and lacks some. The sample includes around 190,000 clones, approximately 90% of them seen just once. Source material: peripheral blood. Receptor source: a man aged 50 or older with COVID-19, enrolled during active disease.

V usage is TRBV5-1 and J usage is TRBJ1-1; D may be TRBD1 (6 bases). Trimming removed 0 bases at V and 9 bases at J, with 18 bases between. The CDR3 sequence is 15 residues long. Germline V gene lookup returns CDR1 SGHRS and CDR2 YFSETQ. CDR3 region: CASSLVKAGAKQAFF. DNA for the CDR3: TGCGCCAGCAGCTTGGTTAAGGCGGGGGCAAAGCAAGCTTTCTTT.

This chain connects TRBV2 to TRBJ2-2, with 7 bases matching TRBD1. Germline-derived CDR1 and CDR2 are SNHLY and FYNNEI. The CDR3 sequence is 16 residues long. V was pared by 6 bases and J by 2 bases, with 9 bases of the junction left unmatched. CDR3 nucleotide sequence: TGTGCCAGCAGGAGGGCAGGGGGTATTAACACCGGGGAGCTGTTTTTT. Its translation: CASRRAGGINTGELFF.

The chain combines TRBV5-1 with TRBJ2-7; 8 bases are shared with TRBD1. Per germline, CDR1 SGHRS and CDR2 YFSETQ. This CDR3 spans 16 amino acids. V lost 4 bases to trimming and J lost 8 bases; unmatched junction nucleotides: 17. The CDR3 DNA follows: TGCGCCAGCAGCGGGATGACAGGGGCCGCGGGCTCCCAGCAGTACTTC. It is translated as CASSGMTGAAGSQQYF.

This clone has a single count. CDR3 amino acids: CASSQVGGRNTEAFF. CDR3 nucleotides: TGTGCCAGCAGCCAAGTGGGTGGGCGGAACACTGAAGCTTTCTTT. This sequence joins TRBV4-2 and TRBJ1-1; D is ambiguous. The CDR3 extends over 15 amino acids. V gave up 1 base and J gave up 1 base, with 10 bases separating them. CDR1 is LGHNA and CDR2 is YNFKEQ in the germline V gene.

The rearrangement uses TRBV30 and TRBJ2-7; TRBD2 might be the D (6 bases). Germline V gene sequence: CDR1 GTSNPN, CDR2 SVGIG (reference sequence). CDR3 size: 14 residues. V gave up 0 bases and J gave up 5 bases, with 14 bases separating them. The CDR3 region is CAWSVWGVTHEQYF. CDR3 in DNA: TGTGCCTGGAGTGTATGGGGGGTTACCCACGAGCAGTACTTC.

This clone was seen a few times. The chain joins TRBV6-6 to TRBJ1-2; tentatively, D is TRBD1 (6 bases). The CDR3 runs 16 residues. V lost 5 bases to trimming and J lost 5 bases, with 21 bases between them. Germline loops: CDR1 MNHNY, CDR2 SVGAGI (reference sequence). The CDR3: CASSTDEQGVIYGYTF. CDR3 bases: TGTGCCAGCAGTACGGACGAACAGGGTGTTATTTATGGCTACACCTTC.

The chain couples TRBV7-3 to TRBJ2-3, with D unresolved. CDR1 is SGHTA, CDR2 FQGTGA, per germline. The CDR3 has 14 residues. V lost 5 bases and J lost 3, with 12 bases in between. The CDR3 DNA follows: TGTGCCAGCAGCCTATACACGGAGACAGATACGCAGTATTTT. Protein product: CASSLYTETDTQYF.

The CDR3 bases are TGTGCCAGCAGCCAAGATCAGGCGGGAGATCGACAGACCCAGTACTTC. This codes for CASSQDQAGDRQTQYF. V and J are TRBV4-2 and TRBJ2-5; 7 nucleotides align to TRBD2. Looked up from germline, CDR1 is LGHNA and CDR2 is YNFKEQ. Trimming took 0 bases from V and 6 from J; bases not matched to a gene: 10. The CDR3 is 16 residues long.

The J gene is TRBJ2-2, the V gene TRBV7-9; a possible D gene is TRBD1 (5 bases). V gave up 5 bases and J gave up 0 bases, with 10 bases separating them. Per germline, CDR1 SEHNR and CDR2 FQNEAQ (reference sequence). This CDR3 contains 15 residues. As DNA, the CDR3 is TGTGCCAGCAGCACAGGCTCACCGAACACCGGGGAGCTGTTTTTT. This translates into CASSTGSPNTGELFF.

This clone was seen only a few times. The chain carries TRBV5-1 and TRBJ2-1; D not resolved. V was trimmed by 3 bases and J by 3 bases, leaving 16 bases between them. CDR3 size: 16 residues. CDR1 SGHRS and CDR2 YFSETQ come from the germline V gene. The CDR3 region is CASSSQMTGYYNEQFF. The DNA for the CDR3 is TGCGCCAGCAGCTCCCAAATGACGGGTTACTACAATGAGCAGTTCTTC.

J is TRBJ2-3 and V is TRBV10-2; 11 bases agree with TRBD2. The V and J ends lost 6 bases and 2 bases, in that order; junction bases with no gene match: 13. Germline CDR1 is WSHSY and CDR2 is SAAADI. This CDR3 contains 18 residues. CDR3 bases: TGCGCCAGCAGCACCCTTCGGGGGACTAGCGGCCCCACAGATACGCAGTATTTT. It specifies CASSTLRGTSGPTDTQYF.

This clone was picked up one time. The CDR3 region has the DNA TGTGCCAGTGGCCCTTGGGGGGGATCAACTTACGAGCAGTACTTC. Amino acid sequence: CASGPWGGSTYEQYF. The V and J genes are TRBV19 and TRBJ2-7, with TRBD2 identical over 7 bases. This CDR3 is 15 amino acids long. Germline loops: CDR1 LNHDA, CDR2 SQIVND (reference sequence). Trimming removed 8 bases from V and 4 bases from J; junction bases left unmatched: 14.

V usage is TRBV9 and J usage is TRBJ2-7; no clear D. This CDR3 is built from 14 residues. V lost 0 bases and J lost 0, with 7 bases in between. Germline CDR1 SGDLS, CDR2 YYNGEE. CDR3 sequence (DNA): TGTGCCAGCAGCGTAGTGTCCGGCTCCTACGAGCAGTACTTC. This codes for CASSVVSGSYEQYF.

The V and J genes are TRBV24-1 and TRBJ2-2, with 9 bases identical to TRBD1. This CDR3 region has 16 residues. In germline, CDR1 is KGHDR, CDR2 SFDVKD. V lost 3 bases and J lost 5; bases outside the gene matches: 6. Here the CDR3 DNA reads TGTGCCACCAGTGATGCACAGGGGGCGCTTACCGGGGAGCTGTTTTTT. Encoded protein: CATSDAQGALTGELFF.

The chain combines TRBV19 with TRBJ1-4, with 10 positions matching TRBD1. V shed 5 bases and J 7 bases; nucleotides not matched to a gene: 16. CDR3 size: 18 residues. Germline lookup yields CDR1 LNHDA and CDR2 SQIVND (reference sequence). CDR3 sequence: CASSPGTGVAYLGEKLFF. The CDR3 nucleotides are TGTGCCAGTAGTCCGGGGACAGGGGTAGCGTATTTGGGTGAAAAACTGTTTTTT.

V gene TRBV18 combines with J gene TRBJ2-3; 7 positions agree with TRBD1. Trimming at V came to 2 bases and at J to 3 bases, leaving 5 bases not matched to a gene. The germline gives CDR1 KGHSH, CDR2 LQKENI. The CDR3 runs 15 residues. DNA for the CDR3: TGTGCCAGCTCACCAGAGGGGGCTTGGACAGATACGCAGTATTTT. It encodes CASSPEGAWTDTQYF.